Shown below are 16 T cell receptor beta chains from a single sample sequenced in a study of blood T cells in healthy people across ages (dated by TCRdb to between 2015 and 2016). The protocol used for the library was 5' RACE. Data came from an Illumina HiSeq 2500. A second about 7 to 12 cycle PCR used a sample-barcoded 5' primer and a J-beta primer mix. The public reads were quality trimmed at Q25 with fastp and then assembled into clones with MiXCR by TCRdb, keeping productive beta chains. Rows matching on CDR3 protein sequence are summarized as one entry with the most common DNA and genes. The sample includes about 290,000 distinct CDR3 sequences, with 25% to 30% observed a single time. The ten largest clones capture 29% of the sample. The sequencing sample was made of blood. All receptors derive from a woman in her seventies in good health.

In this sample, this clonotype turned up a few times. The V and J genes are TRBV7-9 and TRBJ1-2, with D perhaps matching TRBD1 (5 bases). Germline V lookup: CDR1 SEHNR, CDR2 FQNEAQ (reference sequence). CDR3 length equals 13 residues. Trimming cost V 8 bases and J 3 bases, with 13 bases left between them. In DNA, the CDR3 is TGTGCCAGCGGGGCGGGGCGCGACTATGGCTACACCTTC. This encodes CASGAGRDYGYTF.

The chain employs TRBV7-2 and TRBJ2-7; no firm D call. V dropped 1 base and J dropped 0 bases, with 7 bases sitting between them. Germline V lookup: CDR1 SGHTA, CDR2 FQGNSA. CDR3 length: 14 amino acids. The CDR3 DNA is TGTGCCAGCAGCTTAGGCTGCAGCTCCTACGAGCAGTACTTC. Translated: CASSLGCSSYEQYF.

The CDR3, as DNA: TGTGCCAGTAGTTCCGGCGGGGTAACTGAAGCTTTCTTT. This codes for CASSSGGVTEAFF. The genes are TRBV19 and TRBJ1-1; D is undetermined. The ends were cut back, 5 bases at V and 5 bases at J, with 12 bases in the middle. Germline lookup yields CDR1 LNHDA and CDR2 SQIVND (reference sequence). The length of the CDR3 is 13 residues.

Written as DNA, the CDR3 is TGTGCCAGCAGCCAAGAAGTCGGGGTGGCCTACGAGCAGTACTTC. It is translated as CASSQEVGVAYEQYF. This chain connects TRBV4-2 to TRBJ2-7; D might be TRBD2 (5 bases). The CDR3 contains 15 residues. Trimming left V 0 bases short and J 2 bases short, with 11 bases between. Looked up from germline, CDR1 is LGHNA and CDR2 is YNFKEQ.

This clonotype was found a few times. J is TRBJ2-5 and V is TRBV7-9, with 9 bases matching TRBD2. V was clipped by 5 bases and J by 3 bases; unmatched bases: 4. CDR3 length: 14 residues. CDR1 is SEHNR and CDR2 is FQNEAQ in the germline V gene (reference sequence). CDR3 region: CASSALAGEETQYF. The CDR3, as DNA: TGTGCCAGCAGCGCCTTAGCGGGAGAAGAGACCCAGTACTTC.

This chain joins TRBV3-1 and TRBJ2-7; 10 bases are shared with TRBD2. Losses at the gene ends were 1 base for V and 3 bases for J; bases not matched to a gene: 3. Germline V lookup: CDR1 LGHDT, CDR2 YNNKEL (reference sequence). The CDR3 spans 15 residues. The CDR3 reads CASSQGTSGIYEQYF. CDR3 coding DNA: TGTGCCAGCAGCCAAGGAACTAGCGGGATCTACGAGCAGTACTTC.

The chain links TRBV9 to TRBJ2-7, with D perhaps matching TRBD1 (6 bases). Germline lookup yields CDR1 SGDLS and CDR2 YYNGEE. Trimming pared 0 bases from V and 5 bases from J, leaving 15 bases between. The CDR3 loop spans 15 amino acids. CDR3 coding DNA: TGTGCCAGCAGCGTAGATTGGCAGGGGAACGACGAGCAGTACTTC. Translation gives CASSVDWQGNDEQYF.

The V call is TRBV29-1, the J call TRBJ2-3, with D tentatively TRBD1 (5 bases). Germline V gene data show CDR1 as SQVTM and CDR2 as ANQGSEA. The CDR3 contains 12 residues. V lost 4 bases and J 3 bases, leaving 8 bases between the germline ends. The CDR3 protein is CSVGQGTDTQYF. CDR3 nucleotides: TGCAGCGTTGGGCAGGGAACAGATACGCAGTATTTT.

The CDR3 reads CASSQPGQYNEQFF. DNA for the CDR3: TGTGCCAGCAGCCAGCCGGGACAGTACAATGAGCAGTTCTTC. This chain uses TRBV14 with TRBJ2-1; TRBD1 agrees at 7 bases. V lost 3 bases, J lost 4 bases, and 3 bases stayed unmatched. The V gene's germline CDR1 is SGHDN and CDR2 FVKESK. This CDR3 comprises 14 residues.

The chain joins TRBV2 to TRBJ2-1; TRBD2 aligns across 8 bases. The assigned J gene may be wrong: the sequence end matches TRBJ2-7 better. Per the germline V gene, CDR1 is SNHLY and CDR2 is FYNNEI. The CDR3 loop spans 16 amino acids. The CDR3 sequence is CASSPPRGLGLDEQYF. CDR3 nucleotides: TGTGCCAGCAGTCCTCCACGGGGACTAGGTCTCGACGAGCAGTACTTC.

This clonotype was counted many times. The chain couples TRBV27 to TRBJ2-1; possible D gene TRBD1, 5 bases. V lost 3 bases and J 3 bases, leaving 12 bases between the germline ends. Per germline, CDR1 MNHEY and CDR2 SMNVEV (reference sequence). The CDR3 length is 15 residues. This chain's CDR3 is CASSFGTDSYNEQFF. CDR3 sequence (DNA): TGTGCCAGCAGTTTTGGCACTGACAGCTACAATGAGCAGTTCTTC.

This clonotype was detected a few times. The CDR3 DNA follows: TGTGCCAGCAGCTTCCAGGGGGACAAAAATAACTATGGCTACACCTTC. This codes for CASSFQGDKNNYGYTF. This chain links TRBV7-9 with TRBJ1-2, with 7 bases matching TRBD1. Germline CDR1 is SEHNR and CDR2 is FQNEAQ (reference sequence). V was pared by 3 bases and J by 1 base, with 8 bases of the junction left unmatched. The CDR3 consists of 16 residues.

This clonotype was seen a handful of times. The rearrangement joins TRBV24-1 to TRBJ2-1, with no clear D. Trimming removed 7 bases at V and 5 bases at J, with 8 bases between. This CDR3 region has 12 residues. The germline gives CDR1 KGHDR, CDR2 SFDVKD. The CDR3 protein is CATRDGNNEQFF. Here the CDR3 DNA reads TGTGCCACCAGGGACGGAAACAATGAGCAGTTCTTC.

CDR3 bases: TGCAGCGTCCCCGGGACAGGGGGCTATGGCTACACCTTC. Translating gives CSVPGTGGYGYTF. The chain uses TRBV29-1 and TRBJ1-2; 11 positions match TRBD1. Germline V gene data show CDR1 as SQVTM and CDR2 as ANQGSEA. V shed 6 bases and J 4 bases; nucleotides not matched to a gene: 4. The CDR3 runs 13 residues. The full variable domain, rest sourced from reference TRBV29-1 and TRBJ1-2, is SAVISQKPSRDICQRGTSLTIQCQVDSQVTMMFWYRQQPGQSLTLIATANQGSEATYESGFVIDKFPISRPNLTFSTLTVSNMSPEDSSIYLCSVPGTGGYGYTFGSGTRLTVV.

The sample holds a few counts of this clonotype. The rearrangement links TRBV3-1 to TRBJ1-2; D might be TRBD1 (5 bases). Trimming removed 1 base from V and 5 bases from J, with 23 bases in between. The CDR3 has 18 amino acids. The germline V gene has CDR1 LGHDT and CDR2 YNNKEL (reference sequence). CDR3 protein: CASSQGMLGAATLYGYTF. The CDR3 DNA sequence: TGTGCCAGCAGCCAAGGGATGCTCGGGGCAGCGACCCTGTATGGCTACACCTTC.

The rearrangement joins TRBV20-1 to TRBJ2-1; D may match TRBD1 or TRBD2 (5 bases each). Germline values: CDR1 DFQATT, CDR2 SNEGSKA (reference sequence). The CDR3 contains 15 residues. The V gene lost 0 bases and the J gene lost 7 bases, with 16 bases spanning the gap. The CDR3 nucleotides read TGCAGTGCTAGAGACCGGCTACTTGGGGGAAATGAGCAGTTCTTC. Its protein is CSARDRLLGGNEQFF.